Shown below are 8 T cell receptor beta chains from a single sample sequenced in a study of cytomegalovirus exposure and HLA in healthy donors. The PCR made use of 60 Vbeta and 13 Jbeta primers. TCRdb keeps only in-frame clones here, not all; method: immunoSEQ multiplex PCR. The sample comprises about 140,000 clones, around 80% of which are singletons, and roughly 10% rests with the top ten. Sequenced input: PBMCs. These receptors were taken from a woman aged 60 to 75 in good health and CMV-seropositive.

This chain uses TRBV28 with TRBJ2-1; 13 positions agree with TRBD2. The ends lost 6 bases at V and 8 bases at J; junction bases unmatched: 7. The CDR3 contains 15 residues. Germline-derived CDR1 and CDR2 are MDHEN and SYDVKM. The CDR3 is CASRQTSGRMYEQFF. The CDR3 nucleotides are TGTGCCAGCAGGCAGACTAGCGGGAGGATGTATGAGCAGTTCTTC. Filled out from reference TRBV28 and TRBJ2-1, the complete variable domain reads DVKVTQSSRYLVKRTGEKVFLECVQDMDHENMFWYRQDPGLGLRLIYFSYDVKMKEKGDIPEGYSVSREKKERFSLILESASTNQTSMYLCASRQTSGRMYEQFFGPGTRLTVL.

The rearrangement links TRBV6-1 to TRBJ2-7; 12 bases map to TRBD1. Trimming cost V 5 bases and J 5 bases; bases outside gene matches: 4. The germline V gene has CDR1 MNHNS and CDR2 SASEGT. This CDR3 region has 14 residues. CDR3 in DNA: TGTGCCAGCAGTAGAGGGACAGGGGGCGACGAGCAGTACTTC. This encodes CASSRGTGGDEQYF.

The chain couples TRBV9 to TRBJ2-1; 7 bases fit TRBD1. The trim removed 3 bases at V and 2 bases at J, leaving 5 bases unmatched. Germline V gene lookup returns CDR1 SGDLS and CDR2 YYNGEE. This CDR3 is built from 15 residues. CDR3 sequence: CASSALDRAYNEQFF. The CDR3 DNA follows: TGTGCCAGCAGCGCCCTCGACAGGGCCTACAATGAGCAGTTCTTC.

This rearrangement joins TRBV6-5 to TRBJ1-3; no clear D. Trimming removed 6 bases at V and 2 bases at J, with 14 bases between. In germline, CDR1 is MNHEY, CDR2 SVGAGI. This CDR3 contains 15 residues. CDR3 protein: CASSPPSGAGNTIYF. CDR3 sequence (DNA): TGTGCCAGCAGCCCTCCATCCGGGGCTGGAAACACCATATATTTT.

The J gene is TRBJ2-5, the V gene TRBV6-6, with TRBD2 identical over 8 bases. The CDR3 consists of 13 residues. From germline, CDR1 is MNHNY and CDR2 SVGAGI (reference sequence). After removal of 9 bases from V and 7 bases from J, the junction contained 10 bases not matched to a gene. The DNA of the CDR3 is TGTGCCAGGTCCCCGATGACTAGCGCGACCCAGTACTTC. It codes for CARSPMTSATQYF.

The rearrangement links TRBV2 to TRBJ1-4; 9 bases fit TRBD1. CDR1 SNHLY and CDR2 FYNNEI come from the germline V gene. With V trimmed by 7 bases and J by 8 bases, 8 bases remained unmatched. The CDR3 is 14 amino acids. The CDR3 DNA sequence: TGTGCCAGCACATACAGGGGGCGAGAGGAAAAACTGTTTTTT. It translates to CASTYRGREEKLFF. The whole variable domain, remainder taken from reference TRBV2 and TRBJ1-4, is EPEVTQTPSHQVTQMGQEVILRCVPISNHLYFYWYRQILGQKVEFLVSFYNNEISEKSEIFDDQFSVERPDGSNFTLKIRSTKLEDSAMYFCASTYRGREEKLFFGSGTQLSVL.

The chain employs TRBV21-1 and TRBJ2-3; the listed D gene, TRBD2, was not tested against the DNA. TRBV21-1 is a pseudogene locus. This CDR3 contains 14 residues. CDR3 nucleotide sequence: TGTGCCACGCACTACGGGAGAATGACGGATACGCAGTATTTT. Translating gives CATHYGRMTDTQYF.

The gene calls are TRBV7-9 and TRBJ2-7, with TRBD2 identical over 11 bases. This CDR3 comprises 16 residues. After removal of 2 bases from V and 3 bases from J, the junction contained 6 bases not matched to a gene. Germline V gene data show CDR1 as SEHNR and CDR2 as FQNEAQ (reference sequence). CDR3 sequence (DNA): TGTGCCAGCAGCTTATCCGGGACTAGCGGACTCTACGAGCAGTACTTC. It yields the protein CASSLSGTSGLYEQYF.